Below, 9 T cell receptor beta chains from the same sample are listed, as sequenced in a study of blood T cells in healthy people across ages. Primed by a sample-barcoded 5' primer and a J-beta primer mix, a second PCR proceeded for about 7 to 11 cycles. Each CDR3 protein gets one entry after TCRdb re-called the 5' RACE reads with MiXCR. The sample lists about 680,000 distinct CDR3 sequences, around 49% seen once, with roughly 31% in the top ten. Sample: blood. These receptors were taken from a woman aged 60-75 years in good health.

This sequence joins TRBV4-2 and TRBJ2-7; D is uncertain. The J call may be incorrect, as the DNA end agrees better with TRBJ2-4. CDR1 and CDR2 (germline): LGHNA, YNFKEQ. The CDR3 runs to 15 residues. CDR3 loop: CASSSEHTSQNIQYF. Here the CDR3 DNA reads TGTGCCAGCAGCAGCGAGCATACTTCCCAAAACATTCAGTACTTC.

This clonotype has more than one count but fewer than ten. The rearrangement joins TRBV12-3 or TRBV12-4 to TRBJ2-5; 8 bases fit TRBD2. The J call could be wrong; TRBJ2-7 is a better fit for the DNA end. CDR3 length: 14 residues. The CDR3 region is CASTPGLGGYEQYF. The DNA of the CDR3 is TGTGCCAGCACCCCGGGACTAGGGGGCTACGAGCAGTACTTC.

This chain joins TRBV6-5 and TRBJ2-3; 7 bases are shared with TRBD1. This CDR3 is 15 amino acids long. The V segment lost 0 bases and the J segment 8 bases; nucleotides outside the gene matches: 8. Per the germline V gene, CDR1 is MNHEY and CDR2 is SVGAGI. The CDR3 loop is CASSYSRTGGGTQYF. The DNA for the CDR3 is TGTGCCAGCAGTTACTCAAGGACAGGCGGAGGTACGCAGTATTTT.

This clonotype was found a few times. This chain uses TRBV7-2 with TRBJ2-6, with no clear D. The V end was cut by 0 bases, the J end by 0 bases, with 9 bases between. Germline V gene sequence: CDR1 SGHTA, CDR2 FQGNSA. CDR3 length: 17 residues. The CDR3 coding sequence is TGTGCCAGCAGCTTAGCGCATCCCAGCTCTGGGGCCAACGTCCTGACTTTC. It translates to CASSLAHPSSGANVLTF.

This sequence joins TRBV13 and TRBJ1-3; D call uncertain. The CDR3 has 12 amino acids. The germline V gene has CDR1 PRHDT and CDR2 FYEKMQ (reference sequence). Trimming shortened V by 8 bases and J by 3 bases, and 8 bases separated the two germline ends. In DNA, the CDR3 is TGTGCCAGCCGGGGAAATGGAAACACCATATATTTT. Translated: CASRGNGNTIYF.

The chain combines TRBV7-3 with TRBJ2-4, with D tentatively TRBD1 (5 bases). From germline, CDR1 is SGHTA and CDR2 FQGTGA. The V end lost 3 bases, the J end lost 9 bases, and 12 bases lay between the germline ends. CDR3 length: 13 residues. CDR3 loop: CASSFLVTGIQYF. The CDR3 region has the DNA TGTGCCAGCAGCTTCCTTGTTACAGGCATTCAGTACTTC.

This clonotype has just a few counts. The chain is built from TRBV20-1 and TRBJ2-5; 11 bases fit TRBD2. This CDR3 comprises 14 residues. With 5 bases clipped from V and 11 bases from J, the junction kept 13 bases outside the gene matches. The germline V gene encodes CDR1 DFQATT and CDR2 SNEGSKA (reference sequence). The DNA of the CDR3 is TGCAGTGCTCCACTAGCGGGAGTGGGAGATGAGCAGTACTTC. Protein sequence: CSAPLAGVGDEQYF.

To note about this clonotype: At one end, the junction sequence differs from germline, possibly due to a read error. V usage is TRBV20-1 and J usage is TRBJ2-1; TRBD1 matches at 9 bases. The CDR3 sequence is 16 residues long. Germline CDR1 and CDR2: DFQATT and SNEGSKA (reference sequence). The CDR3: CSARDPGQGGYNERFF. DNA for the CDR3: TGCAGTGCTAGAGATCCGGGACAGGGAGGATACAATGAGCGGTTCTTC.

V usage is TRBV7-2 and J usage is TRBJ2-7; 10 bases map to TRBD2. J was trimmed by 1 base and V by 0 bases; bases with no gene match: 12. CDR1 is SGHTA and CDR2 is FQGNSA in the germline V gene. The CDR3 covers 19 residues. The DNA of the CDR3 is TGTGCCAGCAGCTTAGCGCTACGTCTAGCGGGAGAAAGATCCTACGAGCAGTACTTC. Encoded protein: CASSLALRLAGERSYEQYF.